This T cell receptor (beta chain) was sequenced in a study of Ad26.COV2.S vaccination and SARS-CoV-2 variants. Indicated treatment: about 20 received Ad26.COV2.S at low or high dose, single or two shots; about 5 received placebo; per-sample allocation not given. The investigators took samples on day 63 after the first vaccine or placebo injection. The table came from immunoSEQ multiplex PCR; TCRdb's copy has only in-frame clones and leaves some out. In the table there are fewer than 300,000 clones, more than 70% of which are singletons. This clone was observed a handful of times. Its antigen is currently unknown. Regarding the study as a whole: The breadth of spike-specific CD8+ and CD4+ T cell responses after vaccination was reportedly substantial.

Here the sequenced sample was peripheral blood, taken in a trial of Ad26.COV2.S vaccine versus placebo. This TCR derives from a person aged 18 to 59 who received the Ad26.COV2.S COVID-19 vaccine or a placebo.

In nucleotides, the CDR3 is TGTGCCAGCAGCCAAGACCCAGCGGGGGGGCCCTACGAGCAGTACTTC. Its translation is CASSQDPAGGPYEQYF. This rearrangement joins TRBV4-2 to TRBJ2-7; 10 nucleotides line up with TRBD2. CDR3 length: 16 amino acids. J was trimmed by 2 bases and V by 0 bases; bases with no gene match: 4. Germline V gene lookup returns CDR1 LGHNA and CDR2 YNFKEQ.